What follows is one T cell receptor beta chain and its context. Its specificity is unknown. This CDR3 has 15 residues. Trimming removed 3 bases from V and 4 bases from J, with 12 bases in between. Germline CDR1 and CDR2: MGHDK and SYGVNS. The entry originates in a study of T cell repertoires in cytomegalovirus infection. Turning to the study itself: Well-studied HLA-B-restricted epitopes and recently identified HLA-C-restricted epitopes of CMV were both used in the study. TCR beta signatures that were public indicated CMV infection and matching HLA type. Points from the study as a whole: The ex vivo response showed dominance by HLA-C-restricted CMV-specific TCR beta clonotypes. Public TCR beta family frequency separated CMV-and-HLA carriers, including in an independent cohort.

TCRdb processed the reads anew with MiXCR; each CDR3 protein has one entry. Of approximately 1,000,000 distinct CDR3 sequences in the sample, roughly 30% were seen once. This chain joins TRBV25-1 and TRBJ1-4, with D unclear. The input for sequencing was cultured CD8+ T cells from PBMCs, taken from culture after CMV antigen stimulation. The clonotype was recovered from a human donor in good health (CMV status not recorded). Some clones in this sample may be carry-over from other donors' samples. CDR3 sequence: CASSDKYRYNEKLFF. The CDR3 nucleotides read TGTGCCAGCAGTGATAAGTACAGATATAATGAAAAACTGTTTTTT.